The rows below give T cell receptor beta chains drawn from one sample of a study of prognosis after radiotherapy for stage I lung cancer. TCRdb re-called the multiplex PCR reads with MiXCR, one entry per CDR3 protein. The sample holds around 12,000 distinct CDR3 sequences, roughly 51% seen once. The material was PBMCs, obtained before or after stereotactic body radiation therapy (not recorded which). The receptors shown here come from a donor aged 50 or older with non-small cell lung cancer. Each CDR3 is given with its conserved first and last residue. D genes are given only for firm matches. Clone size is stated in some rows and not others, as once, few, many or a class when expanded.

TRBJ1-4	medium-sized	TRBV7-9	TRBD1	CASSIGTDRLFF	TGTGCCAGCAGCATAGGGACAGACCGACTTTTTTTT
TRBJ2-7	once	TRBV6-2/TRBV6-3	TRBD1	CASSYTAGGLYEQYF	TGTGCCAGCAGTTATACGGCAGGGGGATTATACGAGCAGTACTTC
TRBJ2-1	medium-sized	TRBV11-3	NA	CASSLDPDNSYNEQFF	TGTGCCAGCAGCTTAGATCCGGACAACTCCTACAATGAGCAGTTCTTC
TRBJ1-6	once	TRBV28	NA	CASSSQEESPLHF	TGTGCCAGCAGTTCCCAGGAGGAATCACCCCTCCACTTT
TRBJ2-7	NA	TRBV24-1	TRBD2	CAPRREVGDEQYF	TGTGCCCCCCGGCGGGAGGTGGGGGACGAGCAGTACTTC
TRBJ1-2	NA	TRBV5-5	NA	CASSLGQEPYGYTF	TGTGCCAGCAGCTTGGGGCAGGAGCCCTATGGCTACACCTTC
TRBJ2-3	NA	TRBV30	TRBD1	CAWNPGQGPDTQYF	TGTGCCTGGAATCCCGGACAGGGCCCAGATACGCAGTATTTT
TRBJ2-1	medium-sized	TRBV12-3/TRBV12-4	TRBD1	CASSEGAGQGANEQFF	TGTGCCAGCTCCGAGGGGGCGGGACAGGGTGCAAATGAGCAGTTCTTC
TRBJ2-3	NA	TRBV6-1	TRBD2	CASRRGTSGPTYTQYF	TGTGCCAGCAGACGAGGGACTAGCGGTCCCACATATACGCAGTATTTT
TRBJ2-7	NA	TRBV6-2/TRBV6-3	TRBD1	CASRLDRDTYEHYF	TGTGCCAGCAGATTGGACAGGGACACCTACGAGCATTACTTC
TRBJ1-1	medium-sized	TRBV6-1	TRBD1	CASTRDRANTEAFF	TGTGCCAGCACTCGGGACAGGGCCAACACTGAAGCTTTCTTT
TRBJ1-3	NA	TRBV5-1	NA	CASSEGLSGNTIYF	TGCGCCAGCAGCGAGGGTTTGTCGGGAAACACCATATATTTT
TRBJ2-7	medium-sized	TRBV18	TRBD2	CASSLSREGLYF	TGTGCCAGCTCACTCTCCCGGGAGGGCCTGTACTTC
TRBJ1-2	medium-sized	TRBV5-1	NA	CASSPGLGLGGYTF	TGCGCCAGCAGCCCTGGGTTAGGTTTGGGCGGCTACACCTTC
TRBJ2-3	medium-sized	TRBV7-8	NA	CASSLITLVDTQYF	TGTGCCAGCAGCTTAATAACTTTAGTAGATACGCAGTATTTT
TRBJ1-5	medium-sized	TRBV6-1	NA	CASRGRGRNQPQHF	TGTGCCAGCAGGGGCAGGGGACGGAATCAGCCCCAGCATTTT
TRBJ2-2	medium-sized	TRBV20-1	NA	CSATTGTGTGELFF	TGCAGTGCTACGACCGGGACCGGCACCGGGGAGCTGTTTTTT
TRBJ1-6	once	TRBV6-2/TRBV6-3	NA	CDSSYRTEHNSPLHF	TGTGACAGCAGTTACCGGACAGAGCACAATTCACCCCTACACTTT
TRBJ1-1	once	TRBV7-8	TRBD1	CASRLDRGASRACF	TGTGCCAGCAGACTAGACAGGGGGGCTTCACGAGCTTGCTTT
TRBJ1-6	NA	TRBV30	TRBD1	CAWRGQGNSPLHF	TGTGCCTGGAGGGGACAGGGGAATTCACCCCTCCACTTT
TRBJ2-5	many	TRBV9	TRBD1	CASSPGDSRETQYF	TGTGCCAGCAGCCCTGGGGACAGCAGGGAGACCCAGTACTTC
TRBJ1-1	NA	TRBV30	NA	CAWNLGGTEAFF	TGTGCCTGGAATTTGGGCGGCACTGAAGCTTTCTTT
TRBJ2-5	medium-sized	TRBV3-1	NA	CASSQPGRGTQYF	TGTGCCAGCAGCCAACCTGGACGGGGGACCCAGTACTTC
TRBJ2-1	NA	TRBV5-4	NA	CASSNPQGQGYDEQFF	TGTGCCAGCAGCAATCCACAGGGACAAGGCTACGATGAGCAGTTCTTC
TRBJ2-3	medium-sized	TRBV7-3	TRBD2	CASSLSGGSSTDTQYF	TGTGCCAGCAGCCTAAGCGGGGGGTCAAGCACAGATACGCAGTATTTT
TRBJ2-5	NA	TRBV6-1	NA	CASTRRQGGGETKYF	TGTGCCAGCACTAGAAGACAGGGCGGAGGGGAGACCAAGTACTTC
TRBJ1-5	medium-sized	TRBV30	NA	CAWSARDGQNQPQHF	TGTGCCTGGAGTGCCAGGGACGGGCAAAATCAGCCCCAGCATTTT
TRBJ1-6	NA	TRBV6-1	NA	CASSARDGLNSPLHF	TGTGCCAGCAGCGCCCGGGACGGACTTAATTCACCCCTCCACTTT
TRBJ2-3	NA	TRBV28	NA	CASSPSSTDTQYF	TGTGCCAGCAGTCCGAGTAGCACAGATACGCAGTATTTT
TRBJ1-1	medium-sized	TRBV12-3/TRBV12-4	NA	CASTLGARPGAFF	TGTGCCAGCACCCTCGGGGCCCGCCCAGGAGCTTTCTTT
TRBJ2-7	medium-sized	TRBV6-2/TRBV6-3	TRBD1	CASSEGTGSKQYF	TGTGCCAGCAGTGAAGGGACAGGGTCCAAGCAGTACTTC
TRBJ2-1	many	TRBV3-1	TRBD1	CASSQDIRSFQGDEQFF	TGTGCCAGCAGCCAGGATATTCGTAGCTTTCAGGGGGATGAGCAGTTCTTC
TRBJ1-1	NA	TRBV5-1	NA	CASSVAGGDTEAFF	TGCGCCAGCAGCGTGGCGGGGGGGGACACTGAAGCTTTCTTT
TRBJ1-5	NA	TRBV28	NA	CASSTQSSGRPQHF	TGTGCCAGCAGTACCCAGTCGTCGGGGAGGCCCCAGCATTTT
TRBJ2-5	medium-sized	TRBV27	TRBD2	CASSLGGGGTQYF	TGTGCCAGCAGCTTGGGTGGGGGGGGAACCCAGTACTTC
TRBJ1-1	medium-sized	TRBV19	TRBD1	CASSGTANTEAFF	TGTGCCAGTAGTGGGACAGCAAACACTGAAGCTTTCTTT
TRBJ1-5	NA	TRBV6-2/TRBV6-3	NA	CASSEGAARQPQHF	TGTGCCAGCAGTGAAGGGGCAGCGCGTCAGCCCCAGCATTTT
TRBJ1-1	NA	TRBV2	NA	CASIGAQVINTEAFF	TGTGCCAGCATAGGGGCGCAGGTCATTAACACTGAAGCTTTCTTT
TRBJ2-7	NA	TRBV6-2/TRBV6-3	TRBD2	CASSYSSGGGSEQYF	TGTGCCAGCAGTTACTCCTCCGGGGGGGGCTCCGAGCAGTACTTC
TRBJ1-2	medium-sized	TRBV24-1	NA	CATSEEGINYGYTF	TGTGCCACCAGTGAGGAGGGAATCAACTATGGCTACACCTTC
TRBJ2-5	many	TRBV20-1	NA	CSARDRRGYQETQYF	TGCAGTGCTAGAGATCGGAGGGGGTATCAAGAGACCCAGTACTTC
TRBJ1-1	once	TRBV19	NA	CASTGWNTEAFF	TGTGCCAGTACAGGGTGGAACACTGAAGCTTTCTTT
TRBJ1-3	NA	TRBV6-2/TRBV6-3	NA	CASADGLRNTIYF	TGTGCCAGTGCGGACGGGCTACGAAACACCATATATTTT
TRBJ1-1	once	TRBV5-1	NA	CASSLGDTYTEAFF	TGCGCCAGCAGCTTGGGTGACACTTACACTGAAGCTTTCTTT
TRBJ2-3	once	TRBV28	TRBD2	CAATSGSPVDTQYF	TGTGCTGCTACCAGCGGGAGTCCGGTAGATACGCAGTATTTT
TRBJ2-7	NA	TRBV3-1	NA	CASSQDVGEQYF	TGTGCCAGCAGCCAAGATGTCGGAGAGCAGTACTTC
TRBJ2-3	NA	TRBV6-4	NA	CASSDKEDTQYF	TGTGCCAGCAGTGACAAGGAAGATACGCAGTATTTT
TRBJ2-1	NA	TRBV12-5	NA	CSSVTGPRGYNEQFF	TGTTCTAGTGTGACCGGGCCGAGGGGCTACAATGAGCAGTTCTTC